The T cell receptor (beta chain) under discussion was sequenced for a study of Ad26.COV2.S vaccination and SARS-CoV-2 variants. Notes on the study in general: Analyses of TCR breadth and depth may have underestimated total T cell responses.

Measured with immunoSEQ multiplex PCR; TCRdb has only the in-frame clones, and not every one. The data show some 45,000 clones, 83% seen once. Germline CDR1 and CDR2: MGHRA and YSYEKL. V was cut by 0 bases and J by 12 bases, with 14 bases left in between. This CDR3 is built from 13 residues. This clone was seen once. What it binds is unknown. Sequencing used peripheral blood, obtained after recovery from COVID-19. This receptor was taken from a human donor who had recovered from COVID-19. The chain combines TRBV4-1 with TRBJ1-1, with D possibly being TRBD1 (5 bases). The CDR3 DNA sequence: TGCGCCAGCAGCCAAGATTCGGGGGAGGGGTCTTTCTTT. Amino acid sequence: CASSQDSGEGSFF.